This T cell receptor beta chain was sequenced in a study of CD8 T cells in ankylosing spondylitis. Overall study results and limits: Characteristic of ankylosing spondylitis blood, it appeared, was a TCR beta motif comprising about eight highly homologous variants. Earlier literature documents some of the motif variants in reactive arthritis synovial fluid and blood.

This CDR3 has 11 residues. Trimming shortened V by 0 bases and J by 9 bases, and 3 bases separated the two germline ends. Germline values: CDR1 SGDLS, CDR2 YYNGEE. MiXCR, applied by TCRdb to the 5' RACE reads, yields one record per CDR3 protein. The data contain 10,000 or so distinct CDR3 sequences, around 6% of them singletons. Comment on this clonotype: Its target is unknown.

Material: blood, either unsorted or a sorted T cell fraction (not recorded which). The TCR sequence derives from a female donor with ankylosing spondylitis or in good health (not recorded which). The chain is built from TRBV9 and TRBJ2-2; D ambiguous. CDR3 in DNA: TGTGCCAGCAGCGTAGGCCGGGAGCTGTTTTTT. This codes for CASSVGRELFF.